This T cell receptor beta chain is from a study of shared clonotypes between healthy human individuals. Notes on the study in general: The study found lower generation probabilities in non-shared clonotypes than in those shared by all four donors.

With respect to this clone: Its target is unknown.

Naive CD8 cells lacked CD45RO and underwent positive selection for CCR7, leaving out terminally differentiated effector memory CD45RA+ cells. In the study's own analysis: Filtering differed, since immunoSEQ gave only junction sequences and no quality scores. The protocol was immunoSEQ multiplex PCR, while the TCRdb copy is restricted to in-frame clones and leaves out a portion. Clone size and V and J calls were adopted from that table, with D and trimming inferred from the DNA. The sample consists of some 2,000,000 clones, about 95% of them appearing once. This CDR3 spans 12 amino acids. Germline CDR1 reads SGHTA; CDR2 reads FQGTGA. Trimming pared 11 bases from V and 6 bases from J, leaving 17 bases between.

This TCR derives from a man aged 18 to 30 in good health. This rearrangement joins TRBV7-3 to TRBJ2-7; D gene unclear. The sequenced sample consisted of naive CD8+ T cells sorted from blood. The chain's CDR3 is CAALSYTAEQYF. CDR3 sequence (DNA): TGTGCCGCGCTCAGCTATACAGCCGAGCAGTACTTC.